This TCR beta chain was sequenced during a study of blood T cell repertoires in COVID-19. Turning to the study itself: Sources were T cells, B-cell-depleted T cells, or PBMCs; the material itself was cDNA or gDNA.

Produced via immunoSEQ multiplex PCR; TCRdb's table is partial and in-frame only. This table holds about 200,000 clones, 89% found once. This CDR3 spans 15 amino acids. Trimming removed 2 bases at V and 2 bases at J, with 15 bases between. Germline V CDR1 and CDR2: GTSNPN, SVGIG (reference sequence). Participants were aged about 18 to 90 years, lived in roughly 23 US areas, and enrolled virtually. The specimen sequenced was PBMCs or T cells enriched from blood (not recorded which). This TCR was recovered from a woman aged 18-30 years who had recovered from COVID-19. The chain uses TRBV30 and TRBJ2-5; D is unclear. This chain's CDR3 is CAWSQLAGVQETQYF. CDR3 DNA sequence: TGTGCCTGGAGTCAACTGGCAGGTGTTCAAGAGACCCAGTACTTC.